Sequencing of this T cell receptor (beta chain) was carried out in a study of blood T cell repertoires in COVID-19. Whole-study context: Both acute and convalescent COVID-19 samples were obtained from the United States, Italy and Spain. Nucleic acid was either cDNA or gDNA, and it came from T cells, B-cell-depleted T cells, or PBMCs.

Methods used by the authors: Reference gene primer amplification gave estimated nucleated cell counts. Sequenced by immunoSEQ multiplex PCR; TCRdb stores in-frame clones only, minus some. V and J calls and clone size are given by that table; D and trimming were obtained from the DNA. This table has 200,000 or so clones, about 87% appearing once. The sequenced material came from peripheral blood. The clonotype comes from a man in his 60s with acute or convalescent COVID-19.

CDR3 sequence reads: CASSLGQNLHYEQYF. The CDR3 DNA reads as TGTGCCAGCAGCCTCGGACAGAACTTACACTACGAGCAGTACTTC. The V gene is TRBV7-8, the J gene TRBJ2-7; weak D call: TRBD1 (6 bases). Germline V lookup: CDR1 SGHVS, CDR2 FQNEAQ. The CDR3 runs 15 residues. The V end was cut by 5 bases, the J end by 3 bases, with 17 bases between.